The source of this T cell receptor (beta chain) is a study of blood T cells in healthy people across ages. V was clipped by 6 bases and J by 8 bases, with 13 bases between them. The CDR3 extends over 11 amino acids. In germline, CDR1 is DFQATT, CDR2 SNEGSKA (reference sequence). This clonotype was seen more than once but under ten times. What it binds is unknown. A second PCR, run for about 6 to 11 cycles, used a sample-barcoded 5' primer plus a J-beta primer mix. Tags on each cDNA molecule came from a template-switch adaptor with 12 random nucleotides. TCRdb re-derived calls from the 5' RACE reads in MiXCR, one entry per CDR3 protein. This sample yields about 650,000 distinct CDR3 sequences, of which less than 40% are seen a single time; 15% belongs to the top ten. Study results and limitations: Diversity estimates from one million T cells were considered underestimates.

Sequencing used blood. The chain couples TRBV20-1 to TRBJ1-2; D remains ambiguous. This receptor was identified in an elderly woman in good health. The CDR3 DNA follows: TGCAGTGCCCGAAACATCTTCGGCTACACCTTC. Translated, it gives CSARNIFGYTF.